A selection of T cell receptor beta chains follows, all from one sample in a study of cytomegalovirus exposure and HLA in healthy donors. This table comes from immunoSEQ multiplex PCR, and its TCRdb copy is limited to in-frame clones, with some not included. The sample has 100,000 to 150,000 clones, about 78% seen once. Material for sequencing was PBMCs. These receptors came from a woman between 35 and 50 years old in good health and CMV-seropositive. CDR3s include the opening cysteine and the closing phenylalanine or tryptophan.

V gene,J gene,CDR3 protein
TRBV5-1,TRBJ2-7,CASRSLATGVYEQYF
TRBV4-1,TRBJ1-4,CASSQEGGRKLFF
TRBV6-1,TRBJ1-5,CAGQRTPNQPQHF
TRBV2,TRBJ1-5,CASSRGNQPQHF
TRBV5-3,TRBJ1-2,CARRAISNYGYTF
TRBV4-2,TRBJ1-3,CASSQDSAPGGSGNTIYF
TRBV9,TRBJ2-7,CASSAAGYSYEQYF
TRBV5-1,TRBJ2-7,CASSLEGDEQYF
TRBV9,TRBJ2-1,CASSVPLSGGYNEQFF
TRBV5-8,TRBJ2-3,CASSYRTSTDTQYF
TRBV4-3,TRBJ1-2,CASSPSPGGANYGYTF
TRBV13,TRBJ2-3,CASSLKITSTDTQYF
TRBV7-2,TRBJ2-1,CASSLVGGLRFF
TRBV7-8,TRBJ1-1,CASSLARGKDEAFF
TRBV5-1,TRBJ1-2,CASSFLQGPHTF